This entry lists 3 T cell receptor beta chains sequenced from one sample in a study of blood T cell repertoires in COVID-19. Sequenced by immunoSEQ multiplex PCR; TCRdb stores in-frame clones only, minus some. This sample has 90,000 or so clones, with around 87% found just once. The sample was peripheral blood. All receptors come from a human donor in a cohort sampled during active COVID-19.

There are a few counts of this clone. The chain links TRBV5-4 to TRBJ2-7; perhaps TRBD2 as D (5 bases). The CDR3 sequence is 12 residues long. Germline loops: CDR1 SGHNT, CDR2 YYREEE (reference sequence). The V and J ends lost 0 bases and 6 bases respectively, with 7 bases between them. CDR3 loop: CASSLDGLEQYF. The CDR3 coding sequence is TGTGCCAGCAGCTTGGACGGACTCGAGCAGTACTTC. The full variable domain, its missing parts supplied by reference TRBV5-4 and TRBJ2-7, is ETGVTQSPTHLIKTRGQQVTLRCSSQSGHNTVSWYQQALGQGPQFIFQYYREEENGRGNFPPRFSGLQFPNYSSELNVNALELDDSALYLCASSLDGLEQYFGPGTRLTVT.

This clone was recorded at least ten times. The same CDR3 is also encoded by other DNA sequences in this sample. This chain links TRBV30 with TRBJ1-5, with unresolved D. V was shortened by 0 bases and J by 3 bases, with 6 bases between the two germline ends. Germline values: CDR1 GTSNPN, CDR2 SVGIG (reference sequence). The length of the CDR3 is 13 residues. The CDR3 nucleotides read TGTGCCTGGAGTGTACGCGACAATCAGCCCCAGCATTTT. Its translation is CAWSVRDNQPQHF.

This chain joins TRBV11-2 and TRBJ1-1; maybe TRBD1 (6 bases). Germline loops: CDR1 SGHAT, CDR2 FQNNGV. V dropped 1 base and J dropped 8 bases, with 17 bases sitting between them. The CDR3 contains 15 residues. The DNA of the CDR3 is TGTGCCAGCAGCTTAGTACAGGGCCTCCAGGGGGAAGCTTTCTTT. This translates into CASSLVQGLQGEAFF.